This T cell receptor beta chain stems from a study of blood T cells in healthy people across ages. Study-wide results and limits: Estimated diversity, derived from one million T cells, was regarded as an underestimate. More naive CD4+ cells and higher diversity marked long-lived donors relative to aged donors.

The second PCR ran about 6 to 11 cycles with a sample-barcoded 5' primer and J-beta primers. TCRdb ran MiXCR on the 5' RACE reads and lists one entry per CDR3 protein. The sample lists 1.5 million to 2 million distinct CDR3 sequences, roughly 27% occurring once. Germline values: CDR1 MDHEN, CDR2 SYDVKM. V gave up 2 bases and J gave up 0 bases, with 8 bases separating them. The CDR3 is made up of 14 amino acids. Turning to this clonotype: As yet, its antigen is unknown.

The clonotype was recovered from a woman aged 30 to 39 in good health. What was sequenced was blood. The rearrangement uses TRBV28 and TRBJ2-7, with a weak D call TRBD1 (5 bases). The CDR3: CASSLPQGSYEQYF. DNA of the CDR3: TGTGCCAGCAGTTTACCGCAGGGCTCCTACGAGCAGTACTTC.